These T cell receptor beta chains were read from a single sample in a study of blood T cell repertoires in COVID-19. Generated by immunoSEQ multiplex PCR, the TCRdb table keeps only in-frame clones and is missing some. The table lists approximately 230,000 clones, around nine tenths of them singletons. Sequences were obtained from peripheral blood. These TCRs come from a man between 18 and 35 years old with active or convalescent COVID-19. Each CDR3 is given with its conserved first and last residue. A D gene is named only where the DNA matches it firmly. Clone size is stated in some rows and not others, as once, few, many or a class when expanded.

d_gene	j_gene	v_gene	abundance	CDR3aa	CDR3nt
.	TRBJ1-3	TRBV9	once	CASSVAGLSGNTIYF	TGTGCCAGCAGCGTAGCCGGTCTTTCTGGAAACACCATATATTTT
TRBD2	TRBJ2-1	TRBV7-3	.	CASSPPPGLVGDEQFF	TGTGCCAGCAGCCCACCCCCTGGACTAGTAGGGGATGAGCAGTTCTTC
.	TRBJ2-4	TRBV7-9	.	CASSPLDGFKNIQYF	TGTGCCAGCAGCCCCCTCGACGGGTTCAAAAACATTCAGTACTTC
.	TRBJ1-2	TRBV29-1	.	CSASTGGYTF	TGCAGCGCCTCCACAGGGGGCTACACCTTC
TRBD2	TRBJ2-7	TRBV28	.	CASKIAGLLSSYEQYF	TGTGCCAGCAAGATAGCGGGGCTTCTTAGCTCCTACGAGCAGTACTTC
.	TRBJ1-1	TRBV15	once	CATSRDLSGNTEAFF	TGTGCCACCAGCAGAGATTTGTCGGGGAACACTGAAGCTTTCTTT
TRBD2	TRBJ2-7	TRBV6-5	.	CALRELAGIYEQYF	TGTGCCCTTAGGGAGCTAGCGGGAATCTACGAGCAGTACTTC
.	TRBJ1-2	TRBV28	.	CASSLRGGDEVDYGYTF	TGTGCCAGCAGTTTAAGAGGGGGGGACGAGGTCGACTATGGCTACACCTTC
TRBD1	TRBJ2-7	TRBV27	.	CASRLTGSGYEQYF	TGTGCCAGCAGGCTGACAGGGTCTGGCTACGAGCAGTACTTC
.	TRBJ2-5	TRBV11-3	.	CASSLEGNQETQYF	TGTGCCAGCAGCTTAGAGGGCAACCAAGAGACCCAGTACTTC
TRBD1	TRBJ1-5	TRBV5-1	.	CASSPKTGGGQPQHF	TGCGCCAGCAGCCCGAAGACAGGGGGCGGACAGCCCCAGCATTTT
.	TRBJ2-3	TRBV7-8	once	CASSPRTDTQYF	TGTGCCAGCAGCCCCCGTACAGATACGCAGTATTTT
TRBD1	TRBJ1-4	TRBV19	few	CASASGGQGLKKLFF	TGTGCCAGTGCTTCAGGGGGACAGGGTCTGAAAAAACTGTTTTTT
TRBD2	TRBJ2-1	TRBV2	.	CASSQSSGGYNEQFF	TGTGCCAGCAGCCAATCTAGCGGGGGCTACAATGAGCAGTTCTTC
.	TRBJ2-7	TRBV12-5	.	CASGSGIAYEQYF	TGTGCTAGTGGTTCCGGGATAGCCTACGAGCAGTACTTC
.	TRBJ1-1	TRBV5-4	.	CASSMDSNEAFF	TGTGCCAGCAGCATGGACAGTAATGAAGCTTTCTTT
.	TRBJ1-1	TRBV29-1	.	CSVETGNTEAFF	TGCAGCGTTGAGACAGGGAACACTGAAGCTTTCTTT
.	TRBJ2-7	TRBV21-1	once	CASSRPGQLYYEQYF	TGTGCCAGCAGCAGACCGGGACAGCTATACTACGAGCAGTACTTC
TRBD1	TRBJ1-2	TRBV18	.	CASSPTGGNYGYTF	TGTGCCAGCTCACCGACAGGGGGGAACTATGGCTACACCTTC
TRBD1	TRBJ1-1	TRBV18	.	CASSPGQGGNTEAFF	TGTGCCAGCTCACCAGGACAGGGTGGGAACACTGAAGCTTTCTTT
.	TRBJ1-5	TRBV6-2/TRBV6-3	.	CASSWDPERTASNQPQHF	TGTGCCAGCAGTTGGGACCCGGAGAGGACAGCTAGCAATCAGCCCCAGCATTTT
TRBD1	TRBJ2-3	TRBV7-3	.	CASSLTHRGFADTQYF	TGTGCCAGCAGCTTAACTCACAGGGGGTTTGCAGATACGCAGTATTTT
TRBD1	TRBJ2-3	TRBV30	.	CAWSPGRGLLNTQYF	TGTGCCTGGAGCCCGGGCAGGGGGTTGTTGAATACGCAGTATTTT
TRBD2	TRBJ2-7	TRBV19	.	CASSIAAGAYEQYF	TGTGCCAGTAGTATCGCAGCGGGGGCCTACGAGCAGTACTTC
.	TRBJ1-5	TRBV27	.	CASSLGGGGQPQHF	TGTGCCAGCAGTTTAGGGGGAGGAGGGCAGCCCCAGCATTTT